The 9 T cell receptor beta chains below all came from one sample that was sequenced in a study of blood T cell repertoires in COVID-19. Libraries were prepared by immunoSEQ multiplex PCR; TCRdb keeps only in-frame clonotypes and omits some of them. The table lists roughly 190,000 clones, 70% to 90% of them singletons. The sample comprised peripheral blood. The receptors come from a man aged 55 to 69 with active or convalescent COVID-19.

The V and J genes are TRBV6-5 and TRBJ1-2; D may be TRBD1 (6 bases). This CDR3 spans 13 amino acids. The germline V and J ends were trimmed by 5 bases and 6 bases, with 13 bases remaining between them. Per the germline V gene, CDR1 is MNHEY and CDR2 is SVGAGI. CDR3 in amino acids: CASSLQGFDGYTF. CDR3 DNA sequence: TGTGCCAGCAGTCTACAGGGTTTTGATGGCTACACCTTC.

The sample holds one count of this clone. CDR3 region: CASSDRDSTSYEQYF. DNA of the CDR3: TGTGCCAGCAGTGACAGGGACTCGACGTCCTACGAGCAGTACTTC. The chain carries TRBV2 and TRBJ2-7; D perhaps matches TRBD2 (6 bases). This CDR3 has 15 residues. V lost 3 bases to trimming and J lost 1 base, with 13 bases between them. CDR1 is SNHLY and CDR2 is FYNNEI in the germline V gene.

V usage is TRBV6-5 and J usage is TRBJ2-2, with 8 bases lining up with TRBD1. This CDR3 is 14 amino acids long. Germline V gene lookup returns CDR1 MNHEY and CDR2 SVGAGI. J gave up 4 bases and V 6 bases, and 4 bases lay outside the gene matches. The CDR3 reads CASSSGQVTGELFF. As DNA, the CDR3 is TGTGCCAGCAGCTCGGGACAGGTCACCGGGGAGCTGTTTTTT.

V usage is TRBV5-1 and J usage is TRBJ2-3; 8 bases are shared with TRBD1. This CDR3 has 16 residues. The germline V gene has CDR1 SGHRS and CDR2 YFSETQ. With V trimmed by 0 bases and J by 6 bases, 9 bases remained unmatched. This chain's CDR3 is CASSLVGRGQRDTQYF. The CDR3 DNA reads TGCGCCAGCAGCTTGGTCGGCAGGGGGCAGAGGGATACGCAGTATTTT.

V is TRBV10-1 and J is TRBJ1-3; D is ambiguous. V was trimmed by 3 bases and J by 1 base, leaving 13 bases between them. Germline V gene lookup returns CDR1 WNHNN and CDR2 SYGVQD (reference sequence). The CDR3 has 16 amino acids. Written as DNA, the CDR3 is TGCGCCAGCAGTGACCAACGAGCAGGTTCTGGAAACACCATATATTTT. Translation gives CASSDQRAGSGNTIYF.

This clone came up a few times. The chain links TRBV19 to TRBJ2-1, with 7 positions matching TRBD1. Per germline, CDR1 LNHDA and CDR2 SQIVND (reference sequence). There are 15 residues in the CDR3. The junction had 12 bases not matched to a gene; V was cut back by 6 bases and J by 7 bases. For the CDR3, the DNA is TGTGCCAGTAGGGGACAGTTTTCTATTGGGAATGAGCAGTTCTTC. Translation gives CASRGQFSIGNEQFF.

This sequence joins TRBV6-5 and TRBJ2-3; 9 bases align to TRBD1. After removal of 0 bases from V and 5 bases from J, the junction contained 3 bases not matched to a gene. Germline V gene data show CDR1 as MNHEY and CDR2 as SVGAGI. The CDR3 spans 15 residues. The CDR3 region is CASSYSPDRGDTQYF. CDR3 nucleotide sequence: TGTGCCAGCAGTTACTCCCCGGACAGGGGAGATACGCAGTATTTT.

The chain is built from TRBV7-9 and TRBJ2-7; 8 nucleotides line up with TRBD2. CDR3 length: 16 amino acids. Germline lookup yields CDR1 SEHNR and CDR2 FQNEAQ (reference sequence). V lost 6 bases to trimming and J lost 5 bases; unmatched junction nucleotides: 15. In DNA, the CDR3 is TGTGCCAGCAGTAGCCGGGGGGGTGTCTTAGGCAACGAGCAGTACTTC. Translated: CASSSRGGVLGNEQYF. The full variable domain, completed using reference TRBV7-9 and TRBJ2-7, is DTGVSQNPRHKITKRGQNVTFRCDPISEHNRLYWYRQTLGQGPEFLTYFQNEAQLEKSRLLSDRFSAERPKGSFSTLEIQRTEQGDSAMYLCASSSRGGVLGNEQYFGPGTRLTVT.

The rearrangement links TRBV9 to TRBJ2-5; 11 nucleotides agree with TRBD2. CDR1 is SGDLS and CDR2 is YYNGEE in the germline V gene. V lost 0 bases and J lost 4; bases outside the gene matches: 14. CDR3 size: 19 residues. This CDR3 reads CASSVGISGGVGAGETQYF. The CDR3 DNA reads TGTGCCAGCAGCGTAGGTATTAGCGGGGGGGTCGGCGCGGGAGAGACCCAGTACTTC.